The 2 T cell receptor beta chains presented below share a single source sample, sequenced in a study of cytomegalovirus exposure and HLA in healthy donors. Primers for the PCR totalled 60 Vbeta and 13 Jbeta. Produced via immunoSEQ multiplex PCR; TCRdb's table is partial and in-frame only. The data hold roughly 190,000 clones, with 79% observed a single time. Sample: PBMCs. The origin of the receptors is a woman between 18 and 29 years old in good health and CMV-seronegative.

The rearrangement joins TRBV25-1 to TRBJ2-7; D is unresolved. This CDR3 is 13 amino acids long. CDR1 is MGHDK, CDR2 SYGVNS, per germline. V was trimmed by 3 bases and J by 2 bases, leaving 8 bases between them. CDR3 amino acids: CASSERKTYEQYF. In DNA form, the CDR3 reads TGTGCCAGCAGTGAGCGGAAAACCTACGAGCAGTACTTC.

V gene TRBV9 combines with J gene TRBJ2-5; 8 positions agree with TRBD2. The CDR3 consists of 15 residues. Germline trimming cut 4 bases from V and 5 bases from J; bases unmatched to any gene: 10. CDR1 SGDLS and CDR2 YYNGEE come from the germline V gene. DNA of the CDR3: TGTGCCAGCAGCCCCCCCGGGGGGGAGATGGAGACCCAGTACTTC. Translation gives CASSPPGGEMETQYF.